Each of the 6 T cell receptor beta chains below was sequenced from the same sample in a study of blood T cell repertoires in COVID-19. The repertoire was sequenced with immunoSEQ multiplex PCR; TCRdb's copy has only in-frame clones and lacks some. The sample holds fewer than 500,000 clones, 70% to 90% seen once. Input material: PBMCs or T cells enriched from blood (not recorded which). These receptors all stem from a woman aged 25 to 39 with acute COVID-19.

The J gene is TRBJ1-2, the V gene TRBV2; 7 nucleotides agree with TRBD1. Unmatched junction bases numbered 6, after V lost 4 bases and J lost 7 bases. Germline CDR1 SNHLY, CDR2 FYNNEI. The CDR3 has 13 amino acids. CDR3: CASSGAGGVGYTF. The CDR3 nucleotides are TGTGCCAGCAGTGGGGCAGGGGGAGTTGGCTACACCTTC. Variable domain in full (rest from reference TRBV2 and TRBJ1-2): EPEVTQTPSHQVTQMGQEVILRCVPISNHLYFYWYRQILGQKVEFLVSFYNNEISEKSEIFDDQFSVERPDGSNFTLKIRSTKLEDSAMYFCASSGAGGVGYTFGSGTRLTVV.

The chain combines TRBV6-5 with TRBJ1-1; D is ambiguous. V was clipped by 7 bases and J by 4 bases, with 10 bases between them. This CDR3 region has 12 residues. Germline V lookup: CDR1 MNHEY, CDR2 SVGAGI. This chain's CDR3 is CASNEEGTEAFF. The CDR3 nucleotides read TGTGCCAGCAACGAGGAGGGCACTGAAGCTTTCTTT.

The J gene is TRBJ2-2, the V gene TRBV19, with D maybe TRBD2 (5 bases). CDR1 and CDR2 from the germline V gene are LNHDA and SQIVND (reference sequence). The CDR3 loop spans 14 amino acids. V shed 4 bases and J shed 3 bases, with 9 bases lying between them. CDR3 bases: TGTGCCAGTAGTACCCGGGATTACACCGGGGAGCTGTTTTTT. Amino acids: CASSTRDYTGELFF. Full variable domain (missing parts from reference TRBV19 and TRBJ2-2): DGGITQSPKYLFRKEGQNVTLSCEQNLNHDAMYWYRQDPGQGLRLIYYSQIVNDFQKGDIAEGYSVSREKKESFPLTVTSAQKNPTAFYLCASSTRDYTGELFFGEGSRLTVL.

The genes are TRBV18 and TRBJ2-7; 9 positions match TRBD1. The CDR3 is 18 residues long. The V gene's germline CDR1 is KGHSH and CDR2 LQKENI. J was trimmed by 2 bases and V by 3 bases; bases with no gene match: 14. The CDR3 nucleotides are TGTGCCAGCTCACCCCGAGCCGGGACAGGGAACGGACCCTACGAGCAGTACTTC. This encodes CASSPRAGTGNGPYEQYF. Combining the CDR3 with reference TRBV18 and TRBJ2-7 gives the whole variable domain NAGVMQNPRHLVRRRGQEARLRCSPMKGHSHVYWYRQLPEEGLKFMVYLQKENIIDESGMPKERFSAEFPKEGPSILRIQQVVRGDSAAYFCASSPRAGTGNGPYEQYFGPGTRLTVT.

CDR3 DNA sequence: TGTGCCAGCAGTGCCAACAGGGATACTTACGAGCAGTACTTC. This encodes CASSANRDTYEQYF. The chain recombines TRBV2 with TRBJ2-7; perhaps TRBD1 as D (6 bases). This CDR3 spans 14 amino acids. V was clipped by 4 bases and J by 4 bases, with 14 bases between them. Germline V gene sequence: CDR1 SNHLY, CDR2 FYNNEI. Supplemented by reference TRBV2 and TRBJ2-7, the full variable domain reads EPEVTQTPSHQVTQMGQEVILRCVPISNHLYFYWYRQILGQKVEFLVSFYNNEISEKSEIFDDQFSVERPDGSNFTLKIRSTKLEDSAMYFCASSANRDTYEQYFGPGTRLTVT.

The chain links TRBV5-8 to TRBJ2-7; 9 nucleotides line up with TRBD2. The germline V gene has CDR1 SGHTS and CDR2 YDEGEE. The CDR3 length is 15 residues. The V gene end was trimmed by 5 bases and the J gene end by 2 bases; junction bases not matched to a gene: 8. DNA for the CDR3: TGTGCCAGCAGGGGGCCGGGACTAGCTACCTACGAGCAGTACTTC. Translated: CASRGPGLATYEQYF. The full variable domain, its missing parts supplied by reference TRBV5-8 and TRBJ2-7, is EAGVTQSPTHLIKTRGQQATLRCSPISGHTSVYWYQQALGLGLQFLLWYDEGEERNRGNFPPRFSGRQFPNYSSELNVNALELEDSALYLCASRGPGLATYEQYFGPGTRLTVT.